The rows below give T cell receptor beta chains drawn from one sample of a study of vaccination effects on CD4 cells after COVID-19. Antigens of these TCRs are unknown. The assay was immunoSEQ multiplex PCR, and TCRdb's table has in-frame clones only and misses some. Of under 35,000 clones in the sample, roughly 74% were seen once. The specimen was CD4+ T cells from PBMCs cultured with HCoV-NL63 spike peptides, collected after COVID-19 vaccination. The receptors derive from a human donor who received a COVID-19 vaccine. Each CDR3 is given with its conserved first and last residue. A D gene is named only where the DNA matches it firmly. The size of a clone is reported for some rows only, either as once, few or many, or as a class for expanded clones.

j_call | clone_size | d_call | v_call | cdr3_nt | cdr3_aa
TRBJ2-7 | NA | TRBD2 | TRBV5-4 | TGTGCCAGCAGCTTGAGCGGGGGGGCCTCCTACGAGCAGTACTTC | CASSLSGGASYEQYF
TRBJ1-2 | NA | NA | TRBV30 | TGTGCCTGGAGTAAGGGGAGCTATGGCTACACCTTC | CAWSKGSYGYTF
TRBJ1-1 | medium-sized | TRBD1 | TRBV10-3 | TGTGCCATCAGTGAGTCGGGGACAGCGAACACTGAAGCTTTCTTT | CAISESGTANTEAFF
TRBJ1-1 | NA | NA | TRBV6-6 | TGTGCCGTCGTGGTCAAAAGTCTCCCGCACACTGAAGCTTTCTTT | CAVVVKSLPHTEAFF
TRBJ2-7 | NA | NA | TRBV5-1 | TGCGCCAGCAGCTTGGCCCAAGGGCCCGACCTCTACGAGCAGTACTTC | CASSLAQGPDLYEQYF
TRBJ1-1 | few | NA | TRBV15 | TGTGCCACCAGCAGTGGGTACACTGAAGCTTTCTTT | CATSSGYTEAFF
TRBJ1-3 | NA | NA | TRBV7-8 | TGTGCCAGCAGCTTGGTAGCTCAGGGTGCGGGAAACACCATATATTTT | CASSLVAQGAGNTIYF
TRBJ2-7 | NA | NA | TRBV12-5 | TGTGCTAGTGGTTTGGTAATCGGGATAGTAGGTTACGAGCAGTACTTC | CASGLVIGIVGYEQYF
TRBJ2-2 | NA | TRBD1 | TRBV7-6 | TGTGCCAGCAGCTTTGTTCCCGGGCAGGGGGTCACCGGGGAGCTGTTTTTT | CASSFVPGQGVTGELFF
TRBJ2-7 | NA | NA | TRBV12-3/TRBV12-4 | TGTGCCAGCAGTTTCAGAAACTCCTACGAGCAGTACTTC | CASSFRNSYEQYF
TRBJ2-7 | once | NA | TRBV15 | TGTGCCACCAGCAGAGATTGGCAGGGAGCCTACGAGCAGTACTTC | CATSRDWQGAYEQYF
TRBJ2-5 | NA | NA | TRBV24-1 | TGTGCCACCAGTGAGGTACATGGAGAGACCCAGTACTTC | CATSEVHGETQYF
TRBJ2-7 | NA | NA | TRBV6-5 | TGTGCCAGCATGAAGGGGGCGGGGGGACGAGAGCAGTACTTC | CASMKGAGGREQYF
TRBJ2-3 | few | TRBD1 | TRBV5-5 | TGTGCCTCCGACCGCAGGGGGATCGCAGATACGCAGTATTTT | CASDRRGIADTQYF
TRBJ2-2 | NA | NA | TRBV20-1 | TGCAGTGCTAGTTGGCAGGGAAACACCGGGGAGCTGTTTTTT | CSASWQGNTGELFF
TRBJ2-3 | NA | NA | TRBV29-1 | TGCAGCGTTGGTAGGGGCAGCACAGATACGCAGTATTTT | CSVGRGSTDTQYF
TRBJ1-1 | NA | TRBD1 | TRBV7-8 | TGTGCCAGCACCCTTCAGTCCGGGACAGTGAACACTGAAGCTTTCTTT | CASTLQSGTVNTEAFF
TRBJ1-2 | NA | NA | TRBV19 | TGTGCCAGTAGTATGGCCGGAGTCTATGGCTACACCTTC | CASSMAGVYGYTF
TRBJ2-7 | NA | TRBD1 | TRBV2 | TGTGCCAGCAGTCCGCTGGACAGGGGGGGCGAGCAGTACTTC | CASSPLDRGGEQYF
TRBJ2-5 | NA | NA | TRBV5-5 | TGTGCCAGCAGCTTGAGGGGGGGAGGAGAGACCCAGTACTTC | CASSLRGGGETQYF
TRBJ1-5 | few | NA | TRBV12-3/TRBV12-4 | TGTGCCAGCAGTTTATACACCAATCAGCCCCAGCATTTT | CASSLYTNQPQHF
TRBJ2-7 | NA | NA | TRBV24-1 | TGTGCCACCAGTGAGGCGGGATCCTACGAGCAGTACTTC | CATSEAGSYEQYF
TRBJ1-2 | NA | NA | TRBV11-2 | TGTGCCAGCAGCCAAGGGATCTATGGCTACACCTTC | CASSQGIYGYTF
TRBJ2-5 | NA | NA | TRBV24-1 | TGTGCCACCAGTGATTTAAAATTTGGAGGGAGGGAGACCCAGTACTTC | CATSDLKFGGRETQYF
TRBJ1-6 | NA | NA | TRBV7-9 | TGTGCCAGCAGCTTAAGTCAGTATAATTCACCCCTCCACTTT | CASSLSQYNSPLHF
TRBJ2-2 | NA | TRBD1 | TRBV5-1 | TGCGCCAGCAGCTTGAGAGGTTGGGGACAGGCCTACACCGGGGAGCTGTTTTTT | CASSLRGWGQAYTGELFF
TRBJ1-2 | few | NA | TRBV20-1 | TGCAGTGCTAGTTTAGGGGAAGGCTACACCTTC | CSASLGEGYTF
TRBJ1-5 | NA | NA | TRBV2 | TGTGCCAGCAGTGAACAGGGAATCAATCAGCCCCAGCATTTT | CASSEQGINQPQHF
TRBJ2-7 | few | TRBD2 | TRBV11-2 | TGTGCCAGCAGCTTGGGGCTAGCGGGCCTCTCCTACGAGCAGTACTTC | CASSLGLAGLSYEQYF